This TCR beta chain was recorded in a study of HIV-infected patients and healthy controls. Whole blood was used without fractionation, so all unsorted peripheral T cells were included. This clonotype has more than one count but fewer than ten. This CDR3 is built from 16 residues. V was clipped by 0 bases and J by 6 bases; unmatched bases: 4. Germline-derived CDR1 and CDR2 are LGHNA and YSLEER. Alpha and beta constant-region primers primed reverse transcription of approximately 0.55 ug RNA. Each of the alpha and beta chains got its own library through chain-specific third strand synthesis with indices. MiXCR, run by TCRdb on the 5' RACE reads, gives a single entry per CDR3 protein. The sample lists about 3,300 distinct CDR3 sequences, roughly 20% occurring once.

The chain carries TRBV4-3 and TRBJ2-3; 12 nucleotides agree with TRBD2. This sample comprised blood, obtained before antiretroviral therapy. The sequence was collected from an adult with HIV infection. The CDR3: CASSQDRTSGGDTQYF. CDR3 nucleotide sequence: TGCGCCAGCAGCCAAGATAGAACTAGCGGGGGGGATACGCAGTATTTT.